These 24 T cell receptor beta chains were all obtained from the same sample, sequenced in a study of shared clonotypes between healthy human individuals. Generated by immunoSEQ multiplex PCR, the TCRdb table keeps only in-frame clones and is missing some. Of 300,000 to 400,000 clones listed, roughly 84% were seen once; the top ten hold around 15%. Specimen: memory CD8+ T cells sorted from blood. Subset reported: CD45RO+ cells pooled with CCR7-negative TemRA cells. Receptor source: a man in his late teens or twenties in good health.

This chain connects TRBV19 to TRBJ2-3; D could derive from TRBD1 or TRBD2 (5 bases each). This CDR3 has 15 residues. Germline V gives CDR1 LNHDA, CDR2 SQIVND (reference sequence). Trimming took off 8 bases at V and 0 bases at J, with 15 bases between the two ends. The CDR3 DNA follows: TGTGCCAGTTCTGCCGGGACGGCTAGCACAGATACGCAGTATTTT. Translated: CASSAGTASTDTQYF.

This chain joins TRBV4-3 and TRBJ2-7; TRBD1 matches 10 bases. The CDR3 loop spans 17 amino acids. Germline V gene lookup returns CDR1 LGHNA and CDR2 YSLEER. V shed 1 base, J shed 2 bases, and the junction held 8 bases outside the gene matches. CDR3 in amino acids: CASSQAPRGQGTYEQYF. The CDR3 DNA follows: TGCGCCAGCAGCCAAGCTCCGAGGGGACAGGGGACCTACGAGCAGTACTTC.

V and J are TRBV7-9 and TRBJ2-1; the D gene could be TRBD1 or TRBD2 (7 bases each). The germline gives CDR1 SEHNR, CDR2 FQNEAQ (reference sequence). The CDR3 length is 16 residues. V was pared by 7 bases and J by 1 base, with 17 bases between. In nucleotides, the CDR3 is TGTGCCAGCACCCCTTGGGAGGGGGCTTCCTACAATGAGCAGTTCTTC. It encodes CASTPWEGASYNEQFF. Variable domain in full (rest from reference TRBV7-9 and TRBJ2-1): DTGVSQNPRHKITKRGQNVTFRCDPISEHNRLYWYRQTLGQGPEFLTYFQNEAQLEKSRLLSDRFSAERPKGSFSTLEIQRTEQGDSAMYLCASTPWEGASYNEQFFGPGTRLTVL.

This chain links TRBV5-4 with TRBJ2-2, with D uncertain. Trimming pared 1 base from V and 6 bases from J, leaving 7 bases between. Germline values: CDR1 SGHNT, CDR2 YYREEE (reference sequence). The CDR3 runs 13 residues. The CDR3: CASSLLLAGELFF. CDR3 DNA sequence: TGTGCCAGCAGCTTGCTTTTAGCCGGGGAGCTGTTTTTT.

CDR3 residues: CATSSWQDQETQYF. CDR3 nucleotides: TGTGCCACCAGCAGTTGGCAGGACCAAGAGACCCAGTACTTC. The chain employs TRBV15 and TRBJ2-5; unclear D gene. This CDR3 is built from 14 residues. V shed 3 bases and J shed 0 bases, with 8 bases lying between them. Germline assignment: CDR1 LNHNV and CDR2 YYDKDF (reference sequence).

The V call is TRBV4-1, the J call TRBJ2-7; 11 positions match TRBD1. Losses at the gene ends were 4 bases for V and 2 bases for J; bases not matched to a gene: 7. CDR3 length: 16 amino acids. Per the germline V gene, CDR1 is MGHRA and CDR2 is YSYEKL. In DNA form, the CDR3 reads TGCGCCAGCAGCCCCGGGACAGGGGGTTTCGCCTACGAGCAGTACTTC. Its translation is CASSPGTGGFAYEQYF.

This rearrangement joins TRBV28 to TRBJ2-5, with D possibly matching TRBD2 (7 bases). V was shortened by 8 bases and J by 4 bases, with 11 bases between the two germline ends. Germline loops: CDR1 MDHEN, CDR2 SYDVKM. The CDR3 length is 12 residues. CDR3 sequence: CASGGAGETQYF. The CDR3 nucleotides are TGTGCCAGCGGGGGGGCTGGAGAGACCCAGTACTTC.

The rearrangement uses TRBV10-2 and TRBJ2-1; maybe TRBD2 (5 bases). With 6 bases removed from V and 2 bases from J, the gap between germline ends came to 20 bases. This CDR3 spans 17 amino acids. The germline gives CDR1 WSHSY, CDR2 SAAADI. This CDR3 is CASRPLGGPRTYNEQFF. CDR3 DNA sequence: TGCGCCAGCAGGCCCCTCGGAGGCCCGAGGACCTACAATGAGCAGTTCTTC.

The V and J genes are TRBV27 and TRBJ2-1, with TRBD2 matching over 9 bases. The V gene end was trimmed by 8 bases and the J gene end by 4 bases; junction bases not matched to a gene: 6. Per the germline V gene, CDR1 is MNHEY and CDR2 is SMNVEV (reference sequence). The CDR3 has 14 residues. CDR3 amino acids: CASFSGGTYNEQFF. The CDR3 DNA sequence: TGTGCCAGCTTCAGCGGGGGGACATACAATGAGCAGTTCTTC.

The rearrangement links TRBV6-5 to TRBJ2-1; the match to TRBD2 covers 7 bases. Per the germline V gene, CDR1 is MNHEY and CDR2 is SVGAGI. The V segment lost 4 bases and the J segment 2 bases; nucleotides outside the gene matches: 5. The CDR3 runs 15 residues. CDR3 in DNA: TGTGCCAGCAGTTGGGGGGGGATCCCCTACAATGAGCAGTTCTTC. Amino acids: CASSWGGIPYNEQFF.

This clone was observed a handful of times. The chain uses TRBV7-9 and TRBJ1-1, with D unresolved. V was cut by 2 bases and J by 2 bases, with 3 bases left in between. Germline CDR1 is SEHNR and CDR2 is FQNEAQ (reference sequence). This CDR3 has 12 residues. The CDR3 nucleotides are TGTGCCAGCAGCTTAACAAACACTGAAGCTTTCTTT. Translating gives CASSLTNTEAFF.

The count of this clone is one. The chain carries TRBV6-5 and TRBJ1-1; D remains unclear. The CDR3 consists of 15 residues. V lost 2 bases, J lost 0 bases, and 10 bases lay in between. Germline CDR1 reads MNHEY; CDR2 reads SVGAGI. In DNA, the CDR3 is TGTGCCAGCAGTTACATCGGAAATCTGAACACTGAAGCTTTCTTT. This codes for CASSYIGNLNTEAFF.

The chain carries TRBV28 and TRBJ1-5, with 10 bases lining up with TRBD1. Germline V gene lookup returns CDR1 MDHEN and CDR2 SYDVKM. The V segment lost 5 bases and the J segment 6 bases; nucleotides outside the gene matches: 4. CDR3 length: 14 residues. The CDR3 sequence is CASSSGTGVQPQHF. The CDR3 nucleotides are TGTGCCAGCAGTAGCGGGACAGGGGTTCAGCCCCAGCATTTT. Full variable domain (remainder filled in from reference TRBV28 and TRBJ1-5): DVKVTQSSRYLVKRTGEKVFLECVQDMDHENMFWYRQDPGLGLRLIYFSYDVKMKEKGDIPEGYSVSREKKERFSLILESASTNQTSMYLCASSSGTGVQPQHFGDGTRLSIL.

The CDR3 sequence: CSAALGGEQFF. CDR3 sequence (DNA): TGCAGTGCTGCTCTAGGTGGTGAGCAGTTCTTC. This sequence joins TRBV20-1 and TRBJ2-1; D is unresolved. This CDR3 spans 11 amino acids. Germline CDR1 is DFQATT and CDR2 is SNEGSKA (reference sequence). The V gene lost 5 bases and the J gene lost 9 bases, with 11 bases spanning the gap.

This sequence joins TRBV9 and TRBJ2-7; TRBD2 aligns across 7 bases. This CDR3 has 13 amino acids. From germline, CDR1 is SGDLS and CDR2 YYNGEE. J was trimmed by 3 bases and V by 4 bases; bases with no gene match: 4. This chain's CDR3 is CASSSGGNYEQYF. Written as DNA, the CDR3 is TGTGCCAGCAGCTCCGGGGGGAACTACGAGCAGTACTTC.

CDR3 amino acids: CASSLYGYEQYF. The CDR3 DNA sequence: TGTGCCAGCAGCTTATACGGCTACGAGCAGTACTTC. J is TRBJ2-7 and V is TRBV7-9; D is undetermined. The germline V gene encodes CDR1 SEHNR and CDR2 FQNEAQ (reference sequence). V was trimmed by 2 bases and J by 3 bases, leaving 5 bases between them. This CDR3 comprises 12 residues.

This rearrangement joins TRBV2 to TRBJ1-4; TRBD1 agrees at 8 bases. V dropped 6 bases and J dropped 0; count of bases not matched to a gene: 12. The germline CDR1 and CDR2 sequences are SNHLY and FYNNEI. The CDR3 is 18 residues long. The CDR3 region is CASSQNYGQGATNEKLFF. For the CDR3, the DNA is TGTGCCAGCAGCCAAAATTACGGACAGGGAGCAACTAATGAAAAACTGTTTTTT.

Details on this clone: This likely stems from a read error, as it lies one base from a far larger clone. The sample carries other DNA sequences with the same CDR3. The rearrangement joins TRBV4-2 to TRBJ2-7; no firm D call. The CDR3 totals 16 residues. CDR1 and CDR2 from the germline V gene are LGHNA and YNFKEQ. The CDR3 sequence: CASSPTHGNLNYEQYF. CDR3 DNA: TGTGCCAGCAGCCCTACCCACGGAAACCTGAACTACGAGCAATACTTC.

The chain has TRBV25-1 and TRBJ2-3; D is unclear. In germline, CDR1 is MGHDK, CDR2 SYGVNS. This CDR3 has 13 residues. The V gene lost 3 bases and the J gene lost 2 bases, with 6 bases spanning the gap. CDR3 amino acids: CASSEPYTDTQYF. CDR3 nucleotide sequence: TGTGCCAGCAGTGAGCCTTACACAGATACGCAGTATTTT.

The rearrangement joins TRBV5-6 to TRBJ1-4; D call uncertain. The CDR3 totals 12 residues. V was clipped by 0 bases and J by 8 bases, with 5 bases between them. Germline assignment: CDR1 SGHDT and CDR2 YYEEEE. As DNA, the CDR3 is TGTGCCAGCAGCTTGGATGGGGAAAAACTGTTTTTT. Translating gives CASSLDGEKLFF. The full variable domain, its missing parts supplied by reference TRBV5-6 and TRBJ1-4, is DAGVTQSPTHLIKTRGQQVTLRCSPKSGHDTVSWYQQALGQGPQFIFQYYEEEERQRGNFPDRFSGHQFPNYSSELNVNALLLGDSALYLCASSLDGEKLFFGSGTQLSVL.

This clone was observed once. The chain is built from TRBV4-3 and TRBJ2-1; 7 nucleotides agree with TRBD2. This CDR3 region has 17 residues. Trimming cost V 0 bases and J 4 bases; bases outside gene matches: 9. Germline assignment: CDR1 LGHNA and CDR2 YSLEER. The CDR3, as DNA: TGCGCCAGCAGCCAAGATCTTGGAGCGGGGTCATACAATGAGCAGTTCTTC. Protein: CASSQDLGAGSYNEQFF.

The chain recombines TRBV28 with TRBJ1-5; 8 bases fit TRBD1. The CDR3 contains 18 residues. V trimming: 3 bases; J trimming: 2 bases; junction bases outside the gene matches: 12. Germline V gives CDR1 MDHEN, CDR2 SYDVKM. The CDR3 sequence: CASSFFRAGGEGNQPQHF. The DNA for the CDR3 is TGTGCCAGCAGTTTTTTCAGGGCAGGGGGCGAAGGCAATCAGCCCCAGCATTTT.

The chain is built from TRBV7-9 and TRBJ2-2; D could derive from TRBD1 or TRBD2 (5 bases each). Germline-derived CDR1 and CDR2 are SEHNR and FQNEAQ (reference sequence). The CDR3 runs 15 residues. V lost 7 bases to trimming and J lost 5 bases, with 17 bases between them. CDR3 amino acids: CASNDLMGPTGELFF. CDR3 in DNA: TGTGCCAGCAATGATCTCATGGGACCGACCGGGGAGCTGTTTTTT.

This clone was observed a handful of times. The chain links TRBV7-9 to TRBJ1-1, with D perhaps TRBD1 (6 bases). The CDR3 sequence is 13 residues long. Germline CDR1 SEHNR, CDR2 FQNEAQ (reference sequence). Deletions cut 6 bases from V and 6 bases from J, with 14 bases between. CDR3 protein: CASSPQQGPEAFF. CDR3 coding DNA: TGTGCCAGCAGTCCACAACAGGGTCCTGAAGCTTTCTTT.